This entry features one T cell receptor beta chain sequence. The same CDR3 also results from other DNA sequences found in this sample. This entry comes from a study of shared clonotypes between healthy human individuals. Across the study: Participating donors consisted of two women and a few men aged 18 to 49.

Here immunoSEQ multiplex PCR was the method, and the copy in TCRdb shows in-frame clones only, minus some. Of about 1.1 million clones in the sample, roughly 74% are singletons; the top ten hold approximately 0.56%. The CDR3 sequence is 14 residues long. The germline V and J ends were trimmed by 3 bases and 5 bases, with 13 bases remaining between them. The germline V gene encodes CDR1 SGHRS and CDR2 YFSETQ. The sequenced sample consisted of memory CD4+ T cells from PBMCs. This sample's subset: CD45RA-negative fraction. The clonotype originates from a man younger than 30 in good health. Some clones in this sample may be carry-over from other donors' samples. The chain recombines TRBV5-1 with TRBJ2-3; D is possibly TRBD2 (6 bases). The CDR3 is CASSSPDSGDTQYF. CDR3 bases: TGCGCCAGCAGCTCACCCGATAGCGGAGATACGCAGTATTTT. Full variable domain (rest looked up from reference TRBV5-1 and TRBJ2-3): KAGVTQTPRYLIKTRGQQVTLSCSPISGHRSVSWYQQTPGQGLQFLFEYFSETQRNKGNFPGRFSGRQFSNSRSEMNVSTLELGDSALYLCASSSPDSGDTQYFGPGTRLTVL.